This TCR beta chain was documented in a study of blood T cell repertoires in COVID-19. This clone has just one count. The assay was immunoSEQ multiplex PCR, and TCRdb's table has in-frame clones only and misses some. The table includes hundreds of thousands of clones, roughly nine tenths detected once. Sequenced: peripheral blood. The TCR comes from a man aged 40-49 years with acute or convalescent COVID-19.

CDR3 sequence reads: CASSQDAGGPSYEQYF. CDR3 bases: TGTGCCAGCAGCCAAGATGCGGGCGGGCCCTCCTACGAGCAGTACTTC. The chain joins TRBV4-2 to TRBJ2-7; the D gene is possibly TRBD2 (5 bases). This CDR3 contains 16 residues. Between the trimmed V and J ends, which lost 0 bases and 0 bases, there was a span of 12 bases. CDR1 is LGHNA and CDR2 is YNFKEQ in the germline V gene.